What follows is one T cell receptor beta chain and its context. Method: immunoSEQ multiplex PCR; TCRdb's copy keeps in-frame clones and lacks some. This sample has about 7,400 clones, with 33% found just once. This record belongs to a study of graft-versus-host responses after intestinal transplantation. Overall study results and limits: Early HvG declines after transplant were associated with peak circulating GvH clone levels. In recipient marrow, GvH clones were found, and some appeared first in ileum or blood. The presence of high graft-versus-host to host-versus-graft clonal ratios in allografts characterized patients with graft-donor T cell macrochimerism.

CFSE-labeled responder cells (around 200,000) were plated with around 200,000 irradiated, violet-dye-labeled stimulator cells. Following the reaction, CD3+CD4+ and CD3+CD8+ responders that were proliferating and CFSE-low underwent sorting. This receptor was identified in a human patient who was an organ donor for intestinal transplantation. The sequences come from alloreactive CD8+ T cells from a mixed lymphocyte reaction culture, collected before transplantation. Specified subset: CFSE-low proliferating T cells sorted from roughly 6-day pre-transplant mixed lymphocyte reaction (GvH or HvG direction).

The CDR3 sequence is CAISEDGGLTDTQYF. CDR3 nucleotide sequence: TGTGCCATCAGTGAGGATGGGGGACTCACAGATACGCAGTATTTT. V usage is TRBV10-3 and J usage is TRBJ2-3, with D perhaps matching TRBD2 (6 bases). This CDR3 region has 15 residues. With 2 bases removed from V and 2 bases from J, the gap between germline ends came to 11 bases. Per germline, CDR1 ENHRY and CDR2 SYGVKD.